This passage covers 24 T cell receptor beta chains from one sample sequenced in a study of T-cell memory formation after mild COVID-19. TCRdb re-analysed the 5' RACE reads in MiXCR, keeping a single row per CDR3 protein. Seen here are about 320,000 distinct CDR3 sequences, roughly an eighth observed once, and the top ten hold about 21%. Sample: PBMCs or a T cell subset sorted from them (not recorded which). These receptors were collected from a man aged 18 to 35 who had mild COVID-19 (a few samples of this study predate the infection). Cell type and time point are not known.

This clonotype turned up a few times. This chain links TRBV18 with TRBJ2-5, with D perhaps TRBD2 (5 bases). The CDR3 is 13 amino acids. Trimming removed 3 bases from V and 5 bases from J, with 10 bases in between. CDR1 and CDR2 from the germline V gene are KGHSH and LQKENI. The CDR3 loop is CASSPGWEETQYF. The CDR3 coding sequence is TGTGCCAGCTCACCTGGATGGGAGGAGACCCAGTACTTC. The variable domain in full, completed from reference TRBV18 and TRBJ2-5, reads NAGVMQNPRHLVRRRGQEARLRCSPMKGHSHVYWYRQLPEEGLKFMVYLQKENIIDESGMPKERFSAEFPKEGPSILRIQQVVRGDSAAYFCASSPGWEETQYFGPGTRLLVL.

The table lists this clonotype with a few counts. The genes are TRBV25-1 and TRBJ1-2, with D perhaps matching TRBD1 (5 bases). The CDR3 loop spans 13 amino acids. With 6 bases removed from V and 6 bases from J, the gap between germline ends came to 14 bases. The germline V gene has CDR1 MGHDK and CDR2 SYGVNS. CDR3 DNA: TGTGCCAGCAGCATGAGGGGCGCAAATGGCTACACCTTC. As protein: CASSMRGANGYTF.

The gene calls are TRBV28 and TRBJ2-7; TRBD1 matches 12 bases. V shed 5 bases and J 7 bases; nucleotides not matched to a gene: 9. Germline-derived CDR1 and CDR2 are MDHEN and SYDVKM. The CDR3 has 15 residues. CDR3 sequence: CASSTPGQGAREQYF. The CDR3 DNA sequence: TGTGCCAGCAGTACCCCGGGACAGGGGGCTCGGGAGCAGTACTTC.

The V and J genes are TRBV18 and TRBJ1-5; D is undetermined. Germline CDR1 reads KGHSH; CDR2 reads LQKENI. The CDR3 sequence is 13 residues long. V was trimmed by 3 bases and J by 4 bases, leaving 7 bases between them. This CDR3 reads CASSPMENQPQHF. The CDR3 DNA reads as TGTGCCAGCTCACCTATGGAAAATCAGCCCCAGCATTTT.

The rearrangement links TRBV5-5 to TRBJ2-3, with 7 bases lining up with TRBD1. Germline CDR1 and CDR2: SGHKS and YYEKEE (reference sequence). With V trimmed by 2 bases and J by 10 bases, 4 bases remained unmatched. The CDR3 has 12 residues. The CDR3 sequence is CASSFDRVAQYF. CDR3 bases: TGTGCCAGCAGCTTCGACAGGGTGGCGCAGTATTTT.

This chain joins TRBV6-5 and TRBJ1-6; D uncertain. The CDR3 runs to 12 residues. Germline V gene lookup returns CDR1 MNHEY and CDR2 SVGAGI. With 6 bases removed from V and 9 bases from J, the gap between germline ends came to 9 bases. Here the CDR3 reads CASRLAGSPLHF. For the CDR3, the DNA is TGTGCCAGCAGACTCGCGGGTTCACCCCTCCACTTT.

In this sample, this clonotype turned up many times. The gene calls are TRBV5-1 and TRBJ2-7, with D uncertain. The length of the CDR3 is 12 residues. V was trimmed by 4 bases and J by 2 bases, leaving 7 bases between them. CDR1 and CDR2 from the germline V gene are SGHRS and YFSETQ. In DNA form, the CDR3 reads TGCGCCAGCAGCGATGCCGCCTACGAGCAGTACTTC. Its protein is CASSDAAYEQYF.

This clonotype was found once. V and J are TRBV4-1 and TRBJ2-3, with D perhaps matching TRBD2 (6 bases). This CDR3 contains 17 residues. V was shortened by 0 bases and J by 4 bases, with 17 bases between the two germline ends. Germline V lookup: CDR1 MGHRA, CDR2 YSYEKL. In DNA, the CDR3 is TGCGCCAGCAGCCAAGAAATTGGCGGGGTACCTGCAGATACGCAGTATTTT. Protein product: CASSQEIGGVPADTQYF.

This clonotype was counted between two and nine times. The genes are TRBV7-2 and TRBJ1-1; D not certain. Trimming removed 2 bases from V and 1 base from J, with 8 bases in between. CDR1 SGHTA and CDR2 FQGNSA come from the germline V gene. The CDR3 is 14 residues long. CDR3 region: CASSLISRNTEAFF. The CDR3 DNA reads TGTGCCAGCAGCTTAATAAGTAGGAACACTGAAGCTTTCTTT.

The sample holds many counts of this clonotype. This chain joins TRBV9 and TRBJ2-3; TRBD1 aligns across 11 bases. V dropped 4 bases and J dropped 4; count of bases not matched to a gene: 2. This CDR3 contains 14 residues. Germline loops: CDR1 SGDLS, CDR2 YYNGEE. The CDR3 DNA is TGTGCCAGCAGCAGGACAGGGGGCTCAGATACGCAGTATTTT. It specifies CASSRTGGSDTQYF.

The chain uses TRBV24-1 and TRBJ1-1; D gene uncertain. Trimming shortened V by 1 base and J by 6 bases, and 14 bases separated the two germline ends. The CDR3 has 15 amino acids. From germline, CDR1 is KGHDR and CDR2 SFDVKD. The DNA for the CDR3 is TGTGCCACCAGTGATTTAAGACATCCCAACGCTGAAGCTTTCTTT. Residues: CATSDLRHPNAEAFF.

The V gene is TRBV3-1, the J gene TRBJ2-1; TRBD2 aligns across 9 bases. The germline CDR1 and CDR2 sequences are LGHDT and YNNKEL (reference sequence). Trimming removed 3 bases from V and 8 bases from J; junction bases left unmatched: 5. The CDR3 consists of 14 residues. The CDR3 sequence is CASSHAGGSDEQFF. CDR3 nucleotide sequence: TGTGCCAGCAGCCACGCGGGGGGGTCAGATGAGCAGTTCTTC.

There are a few counts of this clonotype. This chain uses TRBV6-5 with TRBJ1-6; D ambiguous. Trimming took off 6 bases at V and 0 bases at J, with 15 bases between the two ends. The CDR3 is 17 amino acids. Germline CDR1 is MNHEY and CDR2 is SVGAGI. The CDR3 region has the DNA TGTGCCAGCAGGTCCCTAAAGAACCCCTCCTATAATTCACCCCTCCACTTT. Translated, it gives CASRSLKNPSYNSPLHF.

V usage is TRBV18 and J usage is TRBJ1-4; the D is unclear. Germline CDR1 and CDR2: KGHSH and LQKENI. The V end lost 0 bases, the J end lost 8 bases, and 19 bases lay between the germline ends. The CDR3 totals 17 residues. The CDR3 DNA sequence: TGTGCCAGCTCACCACCCAGCCGGATGGGAAGCGGCGAAAAACTGTTTTTT. It yields the protein CASSPPSRMGSGEKLFF.

The CDR3 protein is CSARGEGQETQYF. The CDR3 region has the DNA TGCAGTGCTCGGGGGGAGGGACAGGAGACCCAGTACTTC. This chain connects TRBV20-1 to TRBJ2-5; D may correspond to TRBD1 or TRBD2 (7 bases each). The CDR3 loop spans 13 amino acids. Per the germline V gene, CDR1 is DFQATT and CDR2 is SNEGSKA (reference sequence). Trimming removed 5 bases from V and 5 bases from J, with 15 bases in between.

This CDR3 reads CASSSGLVGTDTQYF. CDR3 coding DNA: TGTGCCAGCAGCTCTGGACTAGTCGGCACAGATACGCAGTATTTT. V usage is TRBV7-3 and J usage is TRBJ2-3, with 7 bases fitting TRBD2. Per the germline V gene, CDR1 is SGHTA and CDR2 is FQGTGA. This CDR3 is 15 amino acids long. V shed 4 bases and J 1 base; nucleotides not matched to a gene: 5. The variable domain in full, with the rest retrieved from reference TRBV7-3 and TRBJ2-3, is GAGVSQTPSNKVTEKGKYVELRCDPISGHTALYWYRQSLGQGPEFLIYFQGTGAADDSGLPNDRFFAVRPEGSVSTLKIQRTERGDSAVYLCASSSGLVGTDTQYFGPGTRLTVL.

The rearrangement uses TRBV20-1 and TRBJ1-1; TRBD1 is a possible D gene (5 bases). Deletions cut 3 bases from V and 6 bases from J, with 14 bases between. The CDR3 runs to 13 residues. Germline loops: CDR1 DFQATT, CDR2 SNEGSKA (reference sequence). CDR3 loop: CSARDDREPEAFF. CDR3 nucleotides: TGCAGTGCTAGGGATGACAGAGAGCCTGAAGCTTTCTTT.

Ten or more counts support this clonotype. The V call is TRBV5-1, the J call TRBJ1-1; 8 bases are a match to TRBD1. Germline CDR1 is SGHRS and CDR2 is YFSETQ. This CDR3 contains 15 residues. Trimming at V came to 3 bases and at J to 1 base, leaving 5 bases not matched to a gene. The CDR3 loop is CASSYQGAGNTEAFF. In DNA form, the CDR3 reads TGCGCCAGCAGCTACCAGGGGGCGGGGAACACTGAAGCTTTCTTT. The full variable domain, with the rest looked up from reference TRBV5-1 and TRBJ1-1, is KAGVTQTPRYLIKTRGQQVTLSCSPISGHRSVSWYQQTPGQGLQFLFEYFSETQRNKGNFPGRFSGRQFSNSRSEMNVSTLELGDSALYLCASSYQGAGNTEAFFGQGTRLTVV.

In this sample, this clonotype turned up many times. This chain uses TRBV7-2 with TRBJ2-7, with unresolved D. The germline V gene has CDR1 SGHTA and CDR2 FQGNSA. The CDR3 consists of 12 residues. V gave up 5 bases and J gave up 0 bases, with 5 bases separating them. This CDR3 reads CASSPFSYEQYF. In nucleotides, the CDR3 is TGTGCCAGCAGCCCCTTCTCCTACGAGCAGTACTTC.

This clonotype was seen only a few times. This chain uses TRBV12-3 or TRBV12-4 with TRBJ2-2, with unresolved D. V was clipped by 6 bases and J by 1 base, with 6 bases between them. The CDR3 extends over 13 amino acids. The DNA for the CDR3 is TGTGCCAGCAGCCGGATGAACACCGGGGAGCTGTTTTTT. Protein product: CASSRMNTGELFF.

This clonotype was seen only a few times. The rearrangement links TRBV7-6 to TRBJ1-1; D possibly corresponds to TRBD1 (6 bases). In germline, CDR1 is SGHVS, CDR2 FNYEAQ. This CDR3 is 15 amino acids long. Trimming cost V 2 bases and J 2 bases, with 12 bases left between them. This chain's CDR3 is CASSLQGTRNTEAFF. CDR3 sequence (DNA): TGTGCCAGCAGCTTACAGGGGACACGAAACACTGAAGCTTTCTTT.

This clonotype was found many times. The rearrangement joins TRBV7-3 to TRBJ2-3; TRBD2 aligns across 7 bases. Germline trimming cut 0 bases from V and 1 base from J; bases unmatched to any gene: 1. CDR3 length equals 15 residues. In germline, CDR1 is SGHTA, CDR2 FQGTGA. Written as DNA, the CDR3 is TGTGCCAGCAGCTTAACTAGCGGGCGCACAGATACGCAGTATTTT. Protein product: CASSLTSGRTDTQYF.

This clonotype was detected a few times. CDR3 sequence reads: CASSPRPGHYEQYF. CDR3 DNA sequence: TGTGCCAGCAGTCCAAGGCCGGGGCACTACGAGCAGTACTTC. The V call is TRBV27, the J call TRBJ2-7; tentatively, D is TRBD1 or TRBD2 (5 bases each). Trimming stripped 5 bases from V and 3 bases from J, with 14 bases between. Germline CDR1 is MNHEY and CDR2 is SMNVEV (reference sequence). The CDR3 is 14 amino acids.

The genes are TRBV27 and TRBJ2-3; D call uncertain. Germline CDR1 MNHEY, CDR2 SMNVEV (reference sequence). The V and J ends lost 2 bases and 1 base respectively, with 10 bases between them. The CDR3 is 15 residues long. The CDR3 is CASSLGILRTDTQYF. The DNA for the CDR3 is TGTGCCAGCAGTTTAGGCATTTTACGCACAGATACGCAGTATTTT.